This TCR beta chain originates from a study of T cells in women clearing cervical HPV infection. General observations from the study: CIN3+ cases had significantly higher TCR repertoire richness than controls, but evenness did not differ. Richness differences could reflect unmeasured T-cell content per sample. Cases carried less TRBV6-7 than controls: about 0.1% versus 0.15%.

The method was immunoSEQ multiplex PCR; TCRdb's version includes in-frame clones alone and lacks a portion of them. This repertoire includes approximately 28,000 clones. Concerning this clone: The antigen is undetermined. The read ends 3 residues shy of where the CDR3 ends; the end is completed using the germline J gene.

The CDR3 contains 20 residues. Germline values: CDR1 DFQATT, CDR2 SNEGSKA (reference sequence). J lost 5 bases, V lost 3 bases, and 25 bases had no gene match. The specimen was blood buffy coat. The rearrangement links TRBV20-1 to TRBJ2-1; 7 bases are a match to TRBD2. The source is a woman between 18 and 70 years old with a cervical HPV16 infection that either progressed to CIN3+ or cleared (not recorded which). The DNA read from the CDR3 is TGCAGTGCTAGTCCACCTGGATCGCTAGCGGTCCTGGGAGGGCACAATGAG. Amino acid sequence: CSASPPGSLAVLGGHNE. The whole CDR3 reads CSASPPGSLAVLGGHNEQFF.